These 5 T cell receptor beta chains came from one sample sequenced in a study of PD-1 blockade in classical Hodgkin lymphoma (TCRdb year 2020). Per the publication, the time point label means: cycle 4 day 1 (C4D1), after more than five weeks of nivolumab. All trial patients had relapsed after autologous stem cell transplantation, with cohorts A, B and C differing in prior brentuximab vedotin exposure. To prepare the library, the immunoSEQ multiplex PCR assay was applied. TCRdb stores this immuneACCESS table with in-frame sequences only. Part of the clones is absent; in the studies checked, under half of the shortfall reflects unresolved V genes, and no reason is known for the rest. The table for this sample lists roughly 41,000 clones; 55% to 70% of them were counted only once. The top ten hold 2.6% of the sample. The specimen comprised peripheral blood mononuclear cells (PBMCs), sampled before the fourth cycle of nivolumab. Source of these receptors: a human donor with classical Hodgkin lymphoma.

V usage is TRBV6-1 and J usage is TRBJ1-2; the D is unclear. Germline lookup yields CDR1 MNHNS and CDR2 SASEGT. The CDR3 runs to 11 residues. V gave up 4 bases and J gave up 3 bases, with 3 bases separating them. The CDR3 spells CASSAHYGYTF. Written as DNA, the CDR3 is TGTGCCAGCAGTGCGCACTATGGCTACACCTTC.

This clone was observed a handful of times. The chain couples TRBV5-1 to TRBJ2-7, with D possibly being TRBD2 (6 bases). V lost 0 bases and J 7 bases, leaving 14 bases between the germline ends. There are 14 residues in the CDR3. Germline CDR1 reads SGHRS; CDR2 reads YFSETQ. The CDR3 DNA sequence: TGCGCCAGCAGCTTGGACTTCCACGGGGGAGAGCAGTACTTC. Its translation is CASSLDFHGGEQYF.

The V and J genes are TRBV10-2 and TRBJ2-7, with 11 bases lining up with TRBD2. The CDR3 runs to 15 residues. CDR1 and CDR2 (germline): WSHSY, SAAADI. Unmatched junction bases numbered 6, after V lost 6 bases and J lost 2 bases. For the CDR3, the DNA is TGCGCCAGCAGGGAGACTAGCGGGGATGCCTACGAGCAGTACTTC. This translates into CASRETSGDAYEQYF.

The chain couples TRBV19 to TRBJ1-2; D uncertain. This CDR3 comprises 14 residues. Germline loops: CDR1 LNHDA, CDR2 SQIVND (reference sequence). Between the trimmed V and J ends, which lost 3 bases and 7 bases, there was a span of 15 bases. The DNA of the CDR3 is TGTGCCAGTAGTATCGAAAGGGAGAGATTTGGCTACACCTTC. Amino acids: CASSIERERFGYTF.

The chain links TRBV10-2 to TRBJ1-2; no clear D. Trimming pared 0 bases from V and 8 bases from J, leaving 13 bases between. This CDR3 is 14 amino acids long. Looked up from germline, CDR1 is WSHSY and CDR2 is SAAADI. The CDR3 nucleotides read TGCGCCAGCAGTGAGTCGAGCCAAGGAGTGGGCTACACCTTC. It specifies CASSESSQGVGYTF.